The clone carrying this T cell receptor (beta chain) was recorded a few times. Antigen specificity is unknown. In TCRdb, the RT-PCR reads were re-called with MiXCR into one record per CDR3 protein. The data show 500,000 to 550,000 distinct CDR3 sequences, with approximately 7.6% seen just once and under 15% held by the top ten. The record originates from a study of response to subunit inactivated influenza vaccine. Study findings and constraints: Each seasonal influenza vaccination recruits few new T cells, the authors suggested.

The sequencing used PBMCs from blood, collected around 25 months after vaccination. This sequence was found in a man between 50 and 69 years old who received an inactivated influenza vaccine.

CDR3 nucleotide sequence: TGTGCCAGTAGTACTCGACAGTCTAGCAATCAGCCCCAGCATTTT. It encodes CASSTRQSSNQPQHF. The chain recombines TRBV19 with TRBJ1-5; the D gene is possibly TRBD1 (5 bases). The CDR3 loop spans 15 amino acids. V lost 4 bases, J lost 0 bases, and 10 bases lay in between. The germline gives CDR1 LNHDA, CDR2 SQIVND (reference sequence).